This T cell receptor (beta chain) stems from a study of T cell responses to AZD1222 COVID-19 vaccine. Profiled with immunoSEQ multiplex PCR; TCRdb holds only in-frame clones, not every one. The sample holds 210,000 or so clones, roughly 91% seen once. V was pared by 5 bases and J by 8 bases, with 15 bases between. Germline CDR1 is MGHRA and CDR2 is YSYEKL. CDR3 length equals 13 residues. This clone occurred once. Sequenced here: peripheral blood, sampled on day 0 of MenACWY control vaccination. The V gene is TRBV4-1, the J gene TRBJ1-2; TRBD1 might be the D (5 bases). This receptor was identified in an adult in good health. The CDR3 loop reads CASSDSIGAGYTF. CDR3 DNA: TGCGCCAGCAGCGACTCCATAGGGGCCGGCTACACCTTC.